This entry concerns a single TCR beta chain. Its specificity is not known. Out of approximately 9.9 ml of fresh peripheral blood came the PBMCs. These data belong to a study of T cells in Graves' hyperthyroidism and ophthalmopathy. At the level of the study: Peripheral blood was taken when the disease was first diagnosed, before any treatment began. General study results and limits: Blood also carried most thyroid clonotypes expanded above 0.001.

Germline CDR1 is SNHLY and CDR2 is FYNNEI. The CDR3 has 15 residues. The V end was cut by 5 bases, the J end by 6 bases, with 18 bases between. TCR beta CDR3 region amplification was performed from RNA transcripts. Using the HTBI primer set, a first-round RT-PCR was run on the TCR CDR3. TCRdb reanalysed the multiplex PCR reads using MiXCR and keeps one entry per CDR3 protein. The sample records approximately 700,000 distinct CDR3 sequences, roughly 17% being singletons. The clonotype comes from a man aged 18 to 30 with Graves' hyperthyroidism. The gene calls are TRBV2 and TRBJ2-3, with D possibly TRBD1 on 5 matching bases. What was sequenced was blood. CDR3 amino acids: CASSFRQFPPDTQYF. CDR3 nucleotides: TGTGCCAGCAGTTTTCGACAGTTTCCTCCGGATACGCAGTATTTT. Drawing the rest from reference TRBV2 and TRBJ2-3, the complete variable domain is EPEVTQTPSHQVTQMGQEVILRCVPISNHLYFYWYRQILGQKVEFLVSFYNNEISEKSEIFDDQFSVERPDGSNFTLKIRSTKLEDSAMYFCASSFRQFPPDTQYFGPGTRLTVL.